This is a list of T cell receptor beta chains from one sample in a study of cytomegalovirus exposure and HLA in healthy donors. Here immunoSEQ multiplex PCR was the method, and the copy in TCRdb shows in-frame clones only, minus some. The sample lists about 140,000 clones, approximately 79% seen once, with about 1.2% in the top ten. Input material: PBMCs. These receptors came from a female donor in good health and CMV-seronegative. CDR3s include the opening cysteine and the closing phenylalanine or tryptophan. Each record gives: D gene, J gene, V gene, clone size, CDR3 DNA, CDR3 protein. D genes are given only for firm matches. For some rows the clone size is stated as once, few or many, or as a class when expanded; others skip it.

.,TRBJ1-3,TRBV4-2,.,TGTGCCAGCAGCCAAGAGGGGAGGGCCTCCTCTGGAAACACCATATATTTT,CASSQEGRASSGNTIYF
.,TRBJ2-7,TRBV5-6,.,TGTGCCAGCAGCTTGGGGGGCTCCACCTACGAGCAGTACTTC,CASSLGGSTYEQYF
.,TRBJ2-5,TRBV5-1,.,TGCGCCAGCAGCTTGGGTGGCAGTTCGGAGACCCAGTACTTC,CASSLGGSSETQYF
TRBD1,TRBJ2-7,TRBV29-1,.,TGCAGCGTAGGGACAGGGGACTCCTACGAGCAGTACTTC,CSVGTGDSYEQYF
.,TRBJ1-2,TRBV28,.,TGTGCCAGCAGGTTAGGAGCTAACTATGGCTACACCTTC,CASRLGANYGYTF
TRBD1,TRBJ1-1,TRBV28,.,TGTGCCAGCAGTGCAACCGGGACAGGGAATACTGAAGCTTTCTTT,CASSATGTGNTEAFF
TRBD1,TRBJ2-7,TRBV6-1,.,TGTGCCAGCAGTGGTTTGGGACAGCTCTACGAGCAGTACTTC,CASSGLGQLYEQYF
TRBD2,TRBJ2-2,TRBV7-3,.,TGTGCCAGCCGACTAGCGGAGAACACCGGGGAGCTGTTTTTT,CASRLAENTGELFF
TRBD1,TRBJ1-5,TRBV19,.,TGTGCCAGTAGTACCACCCGATTCATACAGGGGTCCTATAGCAATCAGCCCCAGCATTTT,CASSTTRFIQGSYSNQPQHF
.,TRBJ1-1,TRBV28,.,TGTGCCAGCAGTTTGGGGATGGGAGGGGCCTATTCTGAAGCTTTCTTT,CASSLGMGGAYSEAFF
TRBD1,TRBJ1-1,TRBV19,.,TGTGCCAGTAGTTTGACAGGGGGCACTGAAGCTTTCTTT,CASSLTGGTEAFF
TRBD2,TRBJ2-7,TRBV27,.,TGTGCCAGCAGTTTGGGAGGGGCAAGATACGAGCAGTACTTC,CASSLGGARYEQYF
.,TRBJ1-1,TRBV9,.,TGTGCCAGCAGCGCCGTTGGGGCCACTGAAGCTTTCTTT,CASSAVGATEAFF
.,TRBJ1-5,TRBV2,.,TGTGCCAGCAGCCTATATAGCAATCAGCCCCAGCATTTT,CASSLYSNQPQHF
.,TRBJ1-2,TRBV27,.,TGTGCCAGCAGTCCTCGACCGGGACTCACACTGATTTATGGCTACACCTTC,CASSPRPGLTLIYGYTF
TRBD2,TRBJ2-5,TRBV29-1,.,TGCAGCGTAATGGGACTAGCGGGAGCAGAGACCCAGTACTTC,CSVMGLAGAETQYF
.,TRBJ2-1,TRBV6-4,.,TGTGCCAGCAGTGACTCGATACGGGGTTACAATGAGCAGTTCTTC,CASSDSIRGYNEQFF
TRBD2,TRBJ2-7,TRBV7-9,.,TGTGCCAGCAGCACCGTAGGGGCGGGAGGAAGCTACGAGCAGTACTTC,CASSTVGAGGSYEQYF
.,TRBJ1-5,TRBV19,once,TGTGCCAGTAGTGCCTCGACAAGTTATAGCAATCAGCCCCAGCATTTT,CASSASTSYSNQPQHF